This record concerns one T cell receptor (beta chain) sequence. DNA at about 200 ng, around 30,000 T cell genomes, went into sorted-subset replicate PCRs. The assay was immunoSEQ multiplex PCR, and TCRdb's table has in-frame clones only and misses some. The data hold fewer than 350,000 clones, with around 87% observed a single time. This CDR3 has 14 residues. Trimming took off 1 base at V and 0 bases at J, with 7 bases between the two ends. Germline V gene sequence: CDR1 LNHDA, CDR2 SQIVND (reference sequence). Among the donors, all were Caucasian adults who lived in Nashville, Tennessee. This sample was included in a study of shared clonotypes between healthy human individuals. On the study more broadly: Three plates each covered CD4 naive and memory; CD8 naive two, CD8 memory one.

V usage is TRBV19 and J usage is TRBJ2-7; no clear D. This TCR was recovered from a man between 18 and 35 years old in good health. Sequenced input: memory CD8+ T cells sorted from blood. As to subset: CD45RO+ cells pooled with CCR7-negative TemRA cells. The CDR3 region is CASSIASGSYEQYF. CDR3 bases: TGTGCCAGTAGTATAGCTTCAGGCTCCTACGAGCAGTACTTC.